Listed below are T cell receptor beta chains from one sample, sequenced in a study of T cell changes during pregnancy in multiple sclerosis. The method was immunoSEQ multiplex PCR; TCRdb's version includes in-frame clones alone and lacks a portion of them. The sample has 100,000 or so clones, 85% to 95% seen once. Here the sequenced sample was peripheral blood, taken after pregnancy. These receptors originate from a female donor in good health, enrolled as a control in a pregnancy study. Each CDR3 is given with its conserved first and last residue. The D gene is left open where the match is weak. Expanded clones are given a class, and other clones once, few, many or no size at all.

v_gene	d_gene	j_gene	abundance	CDR3nt	CDR3aa
TRBV11-1	-	TRBJ2-1	-	TGTGCCAGCAGCTCCCGAGGATTTCCCTCCTACAATGAGCAGTTCTTC	CASSSRGFPSYNEQFF
TRBV7-9	TRBD2	TRBJ2-1	many	TGTGCCAGCAGCTCAGCGGGAGAAACCTACAATGAGCAGTTCTTC	CASSSAGETYNEQFF
TRBV5-6	-	TRBJ2-3	-	TGTGCCAGCACCGAAGCCGTAACAGATACGCAGTATTTT	CASTEAVTDTQYF
TRBV6-1	TRBD1	TRBJ1-5	-	TGTGCCAGCAGCCGACAGGGAGGAGGCAATCAGCCCCAGCATTTT	CASSRQGGGNQPQHF
TRBV2	-	TRBJ2-1	-	TGTGCCAGCAGAGCCAACTACAATGAGCAGTTCTTC	CASRANYNEQFF
TRBV29-1	TRBD1	TRBJ2-7	-	TGCAGCGTTGAGGGACAGGGTCGCGACGAGCAGTACTTC	CSVEGQGRDEQYF
TRBV11-3	-	TRBJ1-1	-	TGTGCCAGCAGCAGGGGGACGAACACTGAAGCTTTCTTT	CASSRGTNTEAFF
TRBV11-3	TRBD1	TRBJ1-2	-	TGTGCCAGCAGCGCCCCGGGACAGGGACACTATGGCTACACCTTC	CASSAPGQGHYGYTF
TRBV18	-	TRBJ1-1	-	TGTGCCAGCTCCCTACAGCAGAACACTGAAGCTTTCTTT	CASSLQQNTEAFF
TRBV5-1	-	TRBJ1-1	-	TGCGCCAGCAGCTTGGACAGCTACGGCACTGAAGCTTTCTTT	CASSLDSYGTEAFF
TRBV6-4	-	TRBJ1-5	-	TGTGCCAGCAGTGACTGCGGCAGTAGCAATCAGCCCCAGCATTTT	CASSDCGSSNQPQHF
TRBV5-1	-	TRBJ2-3	-	TGCGCCAGCAGCTTGGGACTAGAAATTCAGGATACGCAGTATTTT	CASSLGLEIQDTQYF
TRBV19	-	TRBJ2-7	-	TGTGCCACCTCCCCCGTCGGGAGCAGGTCCTACGAGCAGTACTTC	CATSPVGSRSYEQYF
TRBV28	TRBD1	TRBJ1-1	-	TGTGCCAGCAGCACGCATGGACAGGGGGCAGGCACTGAAGCTTTCTTT	CASSTHGQGAGTEAFF
TRBV7-9	-	TRBJ1-2	-	TGTGCCAGCAGCTTAGTGCCAGGGAACTATGGCTACACCTTC	CASSLVPGNYGYTF
TRBV7-9	TRBD2	TRBJ2-5	-	TGTGCCAGCAGCTTAGCGCAAACTAGCGGGCGACAAGAGACCCAGTACTTC	CASSLAQTSGRQETQYF
TRBV2	-	TRBJ1-5	-	TGTGCCAGCAGTGAGCGGCCAGGGTCGAATAGAGGCAATCAGCCCCAGCATTTT	CASSERPGSNRGNQPQHF
TRBV6-1	-	TRBJ2-7	-	TGTGCCAGCAGATCCCGTTCCTACGAGCAGTACTTC	CASRSRSYEQYF
TRBV28	-	TRBJ1-2	-	TGTGCCAGCAGTTTAACAGGGATCTATGGCTACACCTTC	CASSLTGIYGYTF
TRBV15	-	TRBJ1-1	few	TGTGCCACCAGCAGATATCCTACCAGGGTCTTGAACACTGAAGCTTTCTTT	CATSRYPTRVLNTEAFF
TRBV28	-	TRBJ2-3	-	TGTGCCAGCAGCCCCGACGCGGCCACGCAGTATTTT	CASSPDAATQYF
TRBV2	-	TRBJ2-1	-	TGTGCCAGCAGTATCGAGTACAATGAGCAGTTCTTC	CASSIEYNEQFF
TRBV28	-	TRBJ2-3	-	TGTGCCAGCAGTTTTCAGGCAGGGGGCACAGATACGCAGTATTTT	CASSFQAGGTDTQYF
TRBV28	TRBD2	TRBJ2-5	-	TGTGCCAGCAGTTCTCTAGCGGGAGGCCAAGAGACCCAGTACTTC	CASSSLAGGQETQYF
TRBV5-1	-	TRBJ2-7	-	TGCGCCAGCAGCTTGGCCGCCGGGTTTGAGCAGTACTTC	CASSLAAGFEQYF
TRBV27	TRBD2	TRBJ2-4	-	TGTGCCACCAAGCTGGGGGGGATGGAGTACTTC	CATKLGGMEYF
TRBV28	-	TRBJ2-6	-	TGTGCCAGCAGTTTAGGCGGGGTCTCTGGGGCCAACGTCCTGACTTTC	CASSLGGVSGANVLTF
TRBV29-1	TRBD1	TRBJ2-5	once	TGCAGCTTTCCCGGGACAGCCCAAGAGACCCAGTACTTC	CSFPGTAQETQYF
TRBV28	TRBD2	TRBJ2-3	-	TGTGCCAGCAGCTTACCCGGCGAGGGAGGGGATACGCAGTATTTT	CASSLPGEGGDTQYF
TRBV7-2	-	TRBJ2-3	-	TGTGCCAGCAGCTTGCGACTAGTGGGTAGCACAGATACGCAGTATTTT	CASSLRLVGSTDTQYF
TRBV19	-	TRBJ2-5	once	TGTGCCAGTAGTATGCAGGGAGAGACCCAGTACTTC	CASSMQGETQYF
TRBV7-9	-	TRBJ1-1	-	TGTGCCAGCAGCTTAGCCCTTCAGGGCCCGAACACTGAAGCTTTCTTT	CASSLALQGPNTEAFF
TRBV4-1	-	TRBJ2-1	-	TGCGCCAGCAGCCAAGATTACGGGAATGAGCAGTTCTTC	CASSQDYGNEQFF
TRBV18	-	TRBJ1-2	-	TGTGCCAGCTCAAGCGGACGGGAAGTCCGGGGCTACACCTTC	CASSSGREVRGYTF
TRBV28	TRBD2	TRBJ2-1	once	TGTGCCAGCAGTTTTCCGGGAGGGTCCTACAATGAGCAGTTCTTC	CASSFPGGSYNEQFF
TRBV7-9	TRBD1	TRBJ2-3	-	TGTGCCAGCAGCTCGGACAGGGGTACGCAGTATTTT	CASSSDRGTQYF
TRBV28	-	TRBJ1-2	-	TGTGCCAGTACACTTCGGGGGGACTATGGCTACACCTTC	CASTLRGDYGYTF
TRBV4-1	TRBD1	TRBJ1-2	-	TGCGCCAGCAGCCCCCAAATAGGGGGCTTCTCCTATGGCTACACCTTC	CASSPQIGGFSYGYTF
TRBV11-2	TRBD2	TRBJ2-1	-	TGTGCCAGCAGCCCGCGGACTAGCGGATACAATGAGCAGTTCTTC	CASSPRTSGYNEQFF
TRBV2	-	TRBJ2-2	-	TGTGCCAGCGCTGGAGGTTCGGGCACCGGGGAGCTGTTTTTT	CASAGGSGTGELFF
TRBV18	-	TRBJ1-2	few	TGTGCCAGCTCACCCGGGAGCAGGGATCGGGGCTACACCTTC	CASSPGSRDRGYTF
TRBV6-1	-	TRBJ1-5	-	TGTGCCAGCAGCGAAGACAGTCGCAATCAGCCCCAGCATTTT	CASSEDSRNQPQHF
TRBV27	-	TRBJ2-7	-	TGTGCCAGCAGTTCCCGGGACACCGCCTACGAGCAGTACTTC	CASSSRDTAYEQYF
TRBV29-1	-	TRBJ2-5	-	TGCAGCGTTGATCAGGGCGACGAGACCCAGTACTTC	CSVDQGDETQYF
TRBV15	TRBD2	TRBJ2-5	-	TGTGCCACCAGCAGAGATAGGTTGACTAGCGGGAAGGAGACCCAGTACTTC	CATSRDRLTSGKETQYF
TRBV6-1	TRBD1	TRBJ2-5	-	TGTGCCAGCAGTGGTAACAGGGGGCACGAGACCCAGTACTTC	CASSGNRGHETQYF
TRBV5-6	TRBD2	TRBJ2-3	-	TGTGCCAGCGGGCTAGCGGTCCGGGATACGCAGTATTTT	CASGLAVRDTQYF
TRBV27	TRBD1	TRBJ1-1	-	TGTGCCAGCAATGACAGGGAGGATACTGAAGCTTTCTTT	CASNDREDTEAFF
TRBV18	-	TRBJ2-3	-	TGTGCCAGCTCACGGAGACAGGTGATCCCAGATACGCAGTATTTT	CASSRRQVIPDTQYF
TRBV27	TRBD1	TRBJ2-7	-	TGTGCCAGCAGTTTGGGACAGGGGTCCGAGCAGTACTTC	CASSLGQGSEQYF
TRBV29-1	TRBD1	TRBJ1-4	-	TGCAGCGTAGGACAGGGAACTAATGAAAAACTGTTTTTT	CSVGQGTNEKLFF
TRBV5-6	-	TRBJ1-3	once	TGTGCCAGCAGTCTAAAAATTGGAAACACCATATATTTT	CASSLKIGNTIYF
TRBV27	-	TRBJ2-1	once	TGTGCCAGCAGGGAGGGTAATGAGCAGTTCTTC	CASREGNEQFF
TRBV21-1	-	TRBJ2-7	-	TGTGCCAGCAGCAAATGCCCGGACAGGGGTTCCTACGAGCAGTACTTC	CASSKCPDRGSYEQYF
TRBV5-1	-	TRBJ2-2	-	TGCGCCAGCAGGTTACAGGACACCGGGGAGCTGTTTTTT	CASRLQDTGELFF
TRBV28	-	TRBJ2-7	-	TGTGCCAGCAGTTCACCGACAGGACGCTCCCACGAGCAGTACTTC	CASSSPTGRSHEQYF
TRBV15	-	TRBJ1-1	-	TGTGCCACCAGCAGAGACGTGTCGCGAACGACTGAAGCTTTCTTT	CATSRDVSRTTEAFF
TRBV10-3	-	TRBJ2-7	-	TGTGCCATCAGTGATGTGGGCAGCTCCTACGAGCAGTACTTC	CAISDVGSSYEQYF
TRBV30	TRBD1	TRBJ1-2	-	TGTGCCTGGAGTGGGACAGGGTCTAGCTATGGCTACACCTTC	CAWSGTGSSYGYTF
TRBV5-5	-	TRBJ1-5	-	TGTGCCAGCAGCATAACAGGGAACAATCAGCCCCAGCATTTT	CASSITGNNQPQHF